These T cell receptor beta chains were read from a single sample in a study of T cells in Graves' hyperthyroidism and ophthalmopathy. From the multiplex PCR reads, TCRdb called clonotypes with MiXCR, one entry per CDR3 protein. The sample records under 750,000 distinct CDR3 sequences, around 20% being singletons. Sequenced material: blood. These receptors were collected from a woman in her forties or fifties with Graves' hyperthyroidism that later progressed to Graves' ophthalmopathy. CDR3s include the opening cysteine and the closing phenylalanine or tryptophan. A D gene is named only where the DNA matches it firmly. Some rows have no size entry. The others give once, few or many, or a class for an expanded clone.

abundance: few
d_gene: TRBD1
j_gene: TRBJ1-1
v_gene: TRBV12-3/TRBV12-4
CDR3nt: TGTGCCAGCAGTCGGACAGGGGCTGAAGCTTTCTTT
CDR3aa: CASSRTGAEAFF

abundance: many
d_gene: .
j_gene: TRBJ2-7
v_gene: TRBV5-5
CDR3nt: TGTGCCAGCAGCTTTTTGACGCACGAGCAGTACTTC
CDR3aa: CASSFLTHEQYF

abundance: few
d_gene: TRBD1
j_gene: TRBJ1-2
v_gene: TRBV6-1
CDR3nt: TGTGCCAGCAGTGAAAAGGGGACAGGAGCCGTGGCTGGCTACACCTTC
CDR3aa: CASSEKGTGAVAGYTF

abundance: .
d_gene: .
j_gene: TRBJ1-4
v_gene: TRBV27
CDR3nt: TGTGCCAGCAGTTCGGGCAGGACAGCTAATGAAAAACTGTTTTTT
CDR3aa: CASSSGRTANEKLFF

abundance: few
d_gene: .
j_gene: TRBJ1-5
v_gene: TRBV6-9
CDR3nt: TGTGCCAGCAGTTACGTACAGCTAAATCAGCCCCAGCATTTT
CDR3aa: CASSYVQLNQPQHF

abundance: once
d_gene: .
j_gene: TRBJ1-4
v_gene: TRBV20-1
CDR3nt: TGCAGTGCTAGAGATCTCGGTATGGGGGGCCCTAATGAAAAACTGTTTTTT
CDR3aa: CSARDLGMGGPNEKLFF

abundance: few
d_gene: TRBD1
j_gene: TRBJ2-5
v_gene: TRBV2
CDR3nt: TGTGCCAGCAGTGATCGGACAGGGTTCCTGGAGACCCAGCACTTC
CDR3aa: CASSDRTGFLETQHF

abundance: few
d_gene: .
j_gene: TRBJ2-2
v_gene: TRBV5-6
CDR3nt: TGTGCCAGCAGCTTCCTTCCTAGGAGGTCGAACACCGGGGAGCTGTTTTTT
CDR3aa: CASSFLPRRSNTGELFF

abundance: few
d_gene: TRBD1
j_gene: TRBJ2-2
v_gene: TRBV30
CDR3nt: TGTGCCTGGAGTGGACAGGGGACCGGGGAGCTGTTTTTT
CDR3aa: CAWSGQGTGELFF

abundance: .
d_gene: TRBD1
j_gene: TRBJ1-1
v_gene: TRBV2
CDR3nt: TGTGCCAGCACTCGAAGGGGGCGGGGGGATTACACTGAAGCTTTCTTT
CDR3aa: CASTRRGRGDYTEAFF

abundance: .
d_gene: TRBD2
j_gene: TRBJ2-1
v_gene: TRBV4-3
CDR3nt: TGCGCCAGTCGGCCGGCTAGCGGGGACAATGAGCAGTTCTTC
CDR3aa: CASRPASGDNEQFF

abundance: few
d_gene: TRBD1
j_gene: TRBJ2-5
v_gene: TRBV5-1
CDR3nt: TGCGCCAGCAGCTTGGGGGACAGGGTGTTGAACTTC
CDR3aa: CASSLGDRVLNF

abundance: many
d_gene: .
j_gene: TRBJ1-5
v_gene: TRBV7-6
CDR3nt: TGTGCCAGCAGCTTAGAGGCAGGGGAACACAATCAGCCCCAGCATTTT
CDR3aa: CASSLEAGEHNQPQHF

abundance: few
d_gene: .
j_gene: TRBJ1-6
v_gene: TRBV20-1
CDR3nt: TGCAGTGCTCTTGAGCGGCTCGGGGTAAATTCACCCCTCCACTTT
CDR3aa: CSALERLGVNSPLHF

abundance: .
d_gene: TRBD1
j_gene: TRBJ1-2
v_gene: TRBV9
CDR3nt: TGTGCCAGCAGCGCGTCCCGGGACAGGGTAGGGGACTATGGCTACACCTTC
CDR3aa: CASSASRDRVGDYGYTF

abundance: many
d_gene: .
j_gene: TRBJ2-1
v_gene: TRBV3-1
CDR3nt: TGTGCCAGCAGCCTTCAGCCGCCCACAGGGGAGCAGTTCTTC
CDR3aa: CASSLQPPTGEQFF

abundance: few
d_gene: .
j_gene: TRBJ1-1
v_gene: TRBV15
CDR3nt: TGTGCCACCAGCAGAGATCTTTACAGGGCAGCTGAAGCTTTCTTT
CDR3aa: CATSRDLYRAAEAFF

abundance: many
d_gene: .
j_gene: TRBJ2-5
v_gene: TRBV18
CDR3nt: TGTGCCAGCTCACCGGCCCTACGACAAGAGACCCAGTACTTC
CDR3aa: CASSPALRQETQYF

abundance: many
d_gene: TRBD2
j_gene: TRBJ2-3
v_gene: TRBV12-3/TRBV12-4
CDR3nt: TGTGCCAGCAGTCTCGGGACTAGCGGGATATCAGATACGCAGTATTTT
CDR3aa: CASSLGTSGISDTQYF

abundance: many
d_gene: .
j_gene: TRBJ1-6
v_gene: TRBV20-1
CDR3nt: TGCAGTGCTAGGCGACAGGCCCCCGATTCACCCCTCCACTTT
CDR3aa: CSARRQAPDSPLHF

abundance: .
d_gene: .
j_gene: TRBJ1-6
v_gene: TRBV12-3/TRBV12-4
CDR3nt: TGTGCCAGCACCCTAGGAGGGTCGGGGGGATCACCCCTCCACTTT
CDR3aa: CASTLGGSGGSPLHF

abundance: few
d_gene: TRBD2
j_gene: TRBJ2-1
v_gene: TRBV11-2
CDR3nt: TGTGCCAGCAGCGATAGGGGGGGACTAGCGGGGGGGCCGGACAATGAGCAGTTCTTC
CDR3aa: CASSDRGGLAGGPDNEQFF

abundance: few
d_gene: .
j_gene: TRBJ1-1
v_gene: TRBV19
CDR3nt: TGTGCCAGTAGTATATGGCACAGGAAGAACACTGAAGCTTTCTTT
CDR3aa: CASSIWHRKNTEAFF

abundance: few
d_gene: .
j_gene: TRBJ2-5
v_gene: TRBV6-1
CDR3nt: TGTGCCAGCAGCGGCCCGGAGACCCAGTACTTC
CDR3aa: CASSGPETQYF

abundance: few
d_gene: .
j_gene: TRBJ1-2
v_gene: TRBV20-1
CDR3nt: TGCAGTCAGAGGGCAGGGGCCTATGGCTACACCTTC
CDR3aa: CSQRAGAYGYTF

abundance: many
d_gene: .
j_gene: TRBJ2-7
v_gene: TRBV18
CDR3nt: TGTGCCAGCTCGGGCTGGGACAACTCCTACGAGCAGTACTTC
CDR3aa: CASSGWDNSYEQYF

abundance: .
d_gene: .
j_gene: TRBJ1-5
v_gene: TRBV3-1
CDR3nt: TGTGCCAGCAGCCAAGATCTTACGGTGCAGCCCCAGCATTTT
CDR3aa: CASSQDLTVQPQHF

abundance: .
d_gene: .
j_gene: TRBJ1-5
v_gene: TRBV6-5
CDR3nt: TGTGCCAGCAGTTACAACAGCTATCAGCCCCAGCATTTT
CDR3aa: CASSYNSYQPQHF

abundance: many
d_gene: .
j_gene: TRBJ2-1
v_gene: TRBV18
CDR3nt: TGTGCCAGCTCACCACGCTTTGGGATTTCTGAGCAGTTCTTC
CDR3aa: CASSPRFGISEQFF

abundance: .
d_gene: .
j_gene: TRBJ2-7
v_gene: TRBV19
CDR3nt: TGTGCCAGTAGTATGGTCGACTCCTACGAGCAGTACTTC
CDR3aa: CASSMVDSYEQYF

abundance: .
d_gene: .
j_gene: TRBJ1-3
v_gene: TRBV6-5
CDR3nt: TGTGCCAGCAGTTCCTTAAACACCATATATTTT
CDR3aa: CASSSLNTIYF

abundance: .
d_gene: .
j_gene: TRBJ2-1
v_gene: TRBV4-1
CDR3nt: TGCGCCAGCAGCCTACAAGATATGTGGACCTACAGAGGCGATGAGCAGTTCTTC
CDR3aa: CASSLQDMWTYRGDEQFF

abundance: many
d_gene: .
j_gene: TRBJ1-2
v_gene: TRBV12-3/TRBV12-4
CDR3nt: TGTGCCAGCAGCCCAACCTCGATGAACTATGGCTACACCTTC
CDR3aa: CASSPTSMNYGYTF

abundance: many
d_gene: .
j_gene: TRBJ2-7
v_gene: TRBV6-1
CDR3nt: TGTGCCAGCAGTGTCGGGACTCCTACCTACGAGCAGTACTTC
CDR3aa: CASSVGTPTYEQYF

abundance: .
d_gene: .
j_gene: TRBJ2-5
v_gene: TRBV19
CDR3nt: TGTGCCAGTAGCCATCAGGGGTCGGGGCAAGAGACCCAGTACTTC
CDR3aa: CASSHQGSGQETQYF

abundance: .
d_gene: TRBD2
j_gene: TRBJ2-1
v_gene: TRBV12-3/TRBV12-4
CDR3nt: TGTGCCAGCAGTTCCGGACTAGCGGATGAGCAGTTCTTC
CDR3aa: CASSSGLADEQFF

abundance: few
d_gene: .
j_gene: TRBJ2-2
v_gene: TRBV6-2/TRBV6-3
CDR3nt: TGTGCCAGCAGTTACCCCATCCACAACACCGGGGAGCTGTTTTTT
CDR3aa: CASSYPIHNTGELFF

abundance: many
d_gene: .
j_gene: TRBJ1-5
v_gene: TRBV2
CDR3nt: TGTGCCAGCAACGAAGGGAGGGACAATCAGCCCCAGCATTTT
CDR3aa: CASNEGRDNQPQHF

abundance: .
d_gene: .
j_gene: TRBJ2-7
v_gene: TRBV12-3/TRBV12-4
CDR3nt: TGTGCCAGCAGTGCCCCACTAGGATTCGAGCAGTACTTC
CDR3aa: CASSAPLGFEQYF

abundance: few
d_gene: TRBD1
j_gene: TRBJ1-1
v_gene: TRBV19
CDR3nt: TGTGCCAGTAGTGGGGAGACAGGGGGCACTGAAGCTTTCTTT
CDR3aa: CASSGETGGTEAFF

abundance: many
d_gene: .
j_gene: TRBJ2-2
v_gene: TRBV20-1
CDR3nt: TGCAGTGCCGCCTACGAAGGGGCTGCCGGGGAGCTGTTTTTT
CDR3aa: CSAAYEGAAGELFF

abundance: many
d_gene: TRBD2
j_gene: TRBJ2-7
v_gene: TRBV7-2
CDR3nt: TGTGCCAGCAGCTTAGCAGCGGGGGGGCAGCTCCCCTACGAGCAGTACTTC
CDR3aa: CASSLAAGGQLPYEQYF

abundance: once
d_gene: TRBD2
j_gene: TRBJ2-5
v_gene: TRBV20-1
CDR3nt: TGCAGTGCTAGTGAGGGTAGCGGGGGCTACCAAGAGTCCCAGTACTTC
CDR3aa: CSASEGSGGYQESQYF

abundance: few
d_gene: TRBD2
j_gene: TRBJ2-4
v_gene: TRBV5-6
CDR3nt: TGTGCCAGCACGCAAGAACCGACAGCGGGGCTAGCCAAAAACATTCAGTACTTC
CDR3aa: CASTQEPTAGLAKNIQYF

abundance: many
d_gene: .
j_gene: TRBJ1-1
v_gene: TRBV27
CDR3nt: TGTGCCAGCAGTTTATTTTTGGGAAACACTGAAGCTTTCTTT
CDR3aa: CASSLFLGNTEAFF

abundance: many
d_gene: .
j_gene: TRBJ1-1
v_gene: TRBV20-1
CDR3nt: TGCAGTGCTGAGCTCGGCGGGAACACTGAAGCTTTCTTT
CDR3aa: CSAELGGNTEAFF

abundance: .
d_gene: .
j_gene: TRBJ1-2
v_gene: TRBV18
CDR3nt: TGTGCCAGCTCACCCGAGACAGCGGGAGGTAACTATGGCTACACCTTC
CDR3aa: CASSPETAGGNYGYTF